This T cell receptor beta chain was found in a study of long-term antiretroviral therapy in people with HIV (dated 2022 in TCRdb). The study in broad terms: The earliest samples were collected roughly a decade before the 2015 WHO recommendation for immediate ART, at a time when ART was usually postponed until CD4 counts fell. This retrospective serial study examined whether starting ART and sustained HIV suppression were associated with changes in the composition and diversity of the TRB repertoire in peripheral blood. No cross-contamination during QIAcube processing turned up in test extractions that ran a monoclonal T-cell line alongside 33 polyclonal samples. The cohort contributed fewer than 200 cryopreserved PBMC samples from 25 to 35 adults with confirmed HIV infection, collected serially over a mean of approximately 6 years (range 1-12). Of the approximately 30 participants with HIV, approximately twelve were female. Paper-wide results and their limitations: Because cell numbers in pre-ART samples were limited, unsorted PBMC were profiled instead of sorted CD4+ and CD8+ T cells. No data were available on ART adherence, viral resistance or therapy changes, limiting inferences about post-ART repertoire changes. Since PBMC availability was limited, sequencing covered only the TCR beta chain, with no alpha chain pairing. Starting ART was linked to a significant rise in TRB diversity, yet even after long-term ART the diversity remained significantly lower than in transplant donor controls. Narrower CDR3 length ranges were observed in HIV repertoires than in controls, and an antigen-experienced repertoire with only a slight naive shift after ART was suggested by the network structure. Expanded TRB clones identified before ART initiation dominated the repertoire across all time points, though the dominance fluctuated and decreased in many PLHIV after ART. The samples were dated from about 2004 to 2017, and the ART regimens that were used may be less effective than current ART regimens.

Participants were included only if at least one PBMC sample before ART initiation and at least two post-ART samples were available. Every participant with HIV received treatment in the United States of America. Cryopreserved samples of about 0.9-11 million PBMC were thawed and washed before DNA extraction. At the time of the earliest PBMC sample for each participant with HIV, ages ranged from about 20 to 55 years. PBMC samples from each participant spanned 1-4 timepoints before ART initiation and 2-8 timepoints after ART initiation, with a median of 7 samples. For every participant, serial HIV viral load, CD4+ T-cell count, ART history and demographic data were obtained. Genomic DNA was extracted from unsorted PBMC with a Qiagen kit on a QIAcube, processed in batches of 12 samples. About this clone itself: Its antigen is still unknown. It has no much larger one-base neighbor in the sample; base qualities were not kept.

The immunoSEQ hsTCRB v3.0 assay was used at survey level resolution to sequence the TRB variable region. The target sequencing depth for TRB was about 40,000-50,000 T-cell genomes per sample. An Illumina MiSeq with a v3 150-cycle kit was used to sequence the pooled TRB libraries. Concerning the study's data processing: Repertoire analysis was performed in R inside a reproducible Nextflow workflow that covered QC, data transformation and analysis. LymphoSeq2, an R package for exploring AIRR-Seq data, was used to implement custom analyses. After excluding several samples that yielded fewer than 5000 total TRB sequences, approximately 170 HIV repertoires remained for analysis. Among the approximately 180 HIV repertoires that were kept, almost 60 were collected before ART initiation and over 120 were collected after ART initiation. Repertoires were downsampled to 5000 TRB nucleotide sequences, and summary statistics were averaged over 100 downsampling iterations. The analysis kept only TRB sequences whose CDR3 regions were at least seven amino acids long. Diversity was assessed using a clonality score derived from Shannon entropy and using the Gini coefficient. In the repertoire networks, any two of the top 5000 CDR3 amino acid sequences were connected whenever the two sequences differed by an edit distance of one. For TRB CDR3 amino acid sequences, GLIPH2 was used to predict antigen specificity groups and MHC restriction. Known CMV, EBV, HIV or tissue antigen associations were flagged by matching CDR3 amino acid sequences against VDJdb and McPAS-TCR. Pre-ART, post-ART and control groups were compared with Wilcoxon signed-rank tests and Holm-Bonferroni correction. This is the immuneACCESS table as TCRdb keeps it, with only in-frame sequences that have V and J called. A part of the clones is gone; compared with another copy, unresolved V genes explain less than half, and the rest is unexplained. V, J and clone size are taken as reported in that table, and D and trimming were inferred from the DNA itself. The sample table records roughly 38,000 clones; less than 85% of these occur just once. Less than 6% of the sample lies in the top ten.

According to the germline V gene, CDR1 reads MNHEY and CDR2 reads SVGAGI. The cysteine opens and the phenylalanine closes a CDR3 of 14 amino acids. The kept DNA is CDR3 alone, 42 bases in frame from the first base. Here V drops 6 bases and J drops 6 bases, and the junction holds 9 bases not matched to any gene. The origin of this receptor is a young man with HIV. The rearranged segments are TRBV6-5 and TRBJ2-7; TRBD1 aligns with 9 central bases. Sequencing used unsorted PBMCs, obtained 3.4 years after starting antiretroviral therapy. The CDR3: CASSQDRGSLEQYF. DNA sequence: TGTGCCAGCAGCCAGGACAGGGGTTCTCTCGAGCAGTACTTC.